The next 32 T cell receptor beta chains were all read from a single sample in a study of PD-L1 blockade in urothelial cancer. Libraries were prepared by immunoSEQ multiplex PCR; TCRdb keeps only in-frame clonotypes and omits some of them. Here the sample spans some 75,000 clones, approximately 90% being singletons. Time point here: peripheral blood 6 weeks after treatment start. The sequencing used PBMCs, collected around atezolizumab (anti-PD-L1) treatment. These receptors were obtained from a woman of 80 years or more with urothelial cancer.

The chain recombines TRBV11-2 with TRBJ2-3; D gene uncertain. Trimming removed 0 bases from V and 4 bases from J, with 17 bases in between. Per germline, CDR1 SGHAT and CDR2 FQNNGV. CDR3 size: 17 residues. CDR3 protein: CASSLDDKVGHPDTQYF. The CDR3 region has the DNA TGTGCCAGCAGCTTAGATGACAAGGTGGGCCATCCAGATACGCAGTATTTT.

V usage is TRBV6-4 and J usage is TRBJ2-1; TRBD2 agrees at 12 bases. After removal of 1 base from V and 6 bases from J, the junction contained 4 bases not matched to a gene. Germline V gene lookup returns CDR1 MRHNA and CDR2 SNTAGT. The CDR3 length is 16 residues. The CDR3: CASSDYASGRANEQFF. Here the CDR3 DNA reads TGTGCCAGCAGTGACTATGCTAGCGGGAGGGCCAATGAGCAGTTCTTC.

The chain joins TRBV4-2 to TRBJ1-2; 7 bases map to TRBD1. There are 16 residues in the CDR3. The J segment lost 3 bases and the V segment lost 4 bases, leaving 11 bases of the junction unmatched. The V gene's germline CDR1 is LGHNA and CDR2 YNFKEQ. The DNA of the CDR3 is TGTGCCAGCAGCCCTACGTACGGGACAGCCTACTATGGCTACACCTTC. This translates into CASSPTYGTAYYGYTF.

This chain uses TRBV2 with TRBJ2-7, with a tentative D call TRBD1 (5 bases). The CDR3 totals 16 residues. V gave up 7 bases and J gave up 2 bases, with 21 bases separating them. Germline values: CDR1 SNHLY, CDR2 FYNNEI. As DNA, the CDR3 is TGTGCCAGCACGGACCCGACAGATCTCGGAGCCTACGAGCAGTACTTC. It yields the protein CASTDPTDLGAYEQYF.

The chain joins TRBV27 to TRBJ2-5; 7 bases agree with TRBD1. Germline V CDR1 and CDR2: MNHEY, SMNVEV (reference sequence). This CDR3 has 13 amino acids. V was clipped by 5 bases and J by 5 bases; unmatched bases: 5. For the CDR3, the DNA is TGTGCCAGCAGTCGACAGGGTTTGGAGACCCAGTACTTC. Protein sequence: CASSRQGLETQYF.

The chain is built from TRBV19 and TRBJ1-1; unclear D gene. CDR3 size: 16 residues. Germline CDR1 LNHDA, CDR2 SQIVND (reference sequence). Trimming removed 2 bases at V and 4 bases at J, with 17 bases between. The CDR3 sequence is CASSIRFGLLATEAFF. The CDR3 DNA sequence: TGTGCCAGTAGTATAAGGTTTGGACTCCTGGCCACTGAAGCTTTCTTT.

The CDR3 DNA is TGTGCCAGTGGAAGGGAGAGCAATCAGCCCCAGCATTTT. This sequence encodes CASGRESNQPQHF. This sequence joins TRBV19 and TRBJ1-5; no definite D call. V was trimmed by 8 bases and J by 1 base, leaving 9 bases between them. Germline CDR1 is LNHDA and CDR2 is SQIVND (reference sequence). This CDR3 has 13 amino acids.

The rearrangement joins TRBV7-9 to TRBJ2-7; 11 nucleotides match TRBD1. CDR1 is SEHNR and CDR2 is FQNEAQ in the germline V gene (reference sequence). The CDR3 consists of 16 residues. The trim removed 4 bases at V and 5 bases at J, leaving 10 bases unmatched. CDR3 DNA sequence: TGTGCCAGCAGCTCCGGGAGGACAGGGGGCTACCACGAGCAGTACTTC. Its protein is CASSSGRTGGYHEQYF.

The CDR3 region has the DNA TGTGCCAGCAAAGGGCAGGGGGACACCGGGGAGCTGTTTTTT. The encoded protein is CASKGQGDTGELFF. The chain employs TRBV2 and TRBJ2-2; the match to TRBD1 covers 7 bases. The CDR3 covers 14 residues. Germline CDR1 and CDR2: SNHLY and FYNNEI. Trimming took 7 bases from V and 3 from J; bases not matched to a gene: 5.

This sequence joins TRBV10-2 and TRBJ2-1, with 7 bases fitting TRBD2. The CDR3 contains 11 residues. V was clipped by 4 bases and J by 10 bases; unmatched bases: 1. The germline V gene has CDR1 WSHSY and CDR2 SAAADI. The CDR3 loop reads CASSGAGEQFF. Written as DNA, the CDR3 is TGCGCCAGCAGTGGAGCGGGAGAGCAGTTCTTC.

CDR3 loop: CATSRGNRDYGYTF. In DNA form, the CDR3 reads TGTGCCACCAGCAGAGGGAACAGGGACTATGGCTACACCTTC. The V and J genes are TRBV15 and TRBJ1-2, with D perhaps TRBD1 (6 bases). V shed 1 base and J shed 3 bases, with 9 bases lying between them. The CDR3 loop spans 14 amino acids. Germline lookup yields CDR1 LNHNV and CDR2 YYDKDF (reference sequence).

This sequence joins TRBV6-6 and TRBJ2-7, with a tentative D call TRBD2 (7 bases). The CDR3 contains 12 residues. Germline V gives CDR1 MNHNY, CDR2 SVGAGI (reference sequence). Trimming pared 10 bases from V and 2 bases from J, leaving 12 bases between. CDR3 in DNA: TGTGCCACTAGGGGGGGCACCTACGAGCAGTACTTC. Residues: CATRGGTYEQYF.

This sequence joins TRBV11-2 and TRBJ2-7; 9 nucleotides agree with TRBD1. The CDR3 has 15 residues. From germline, CDR1 is SGHAT and CDR2 FQNNGV. The trim removed 5 bases at V and 4 bases at J, leaving 9 bases unmatched. The CDR3: CASSPRGQGRYEQYF. The CDR3 DNA reads as TGTGCCAGCAGCCCCCGGGGACAGGGTAGATACGAGCAGTACTTC.

The J gene is TRBJ2-3, the V gene TRBV5-1; D ambiguous. The CDR3 loop spans 13 amino acids. V dropped 0 bases and J dropped 6 bases, with 8 bases sitting between them. Germline-derived CDR1 and CDR2 are SGHRS and YFSETQ. As DNA, the CDR3 is TGCGCCAGCAGCTTGGTGGTCAGGGATACGCAGTATTTT. Its translation is CASSLVVRDTQYF.

CDR3 nucleotide sequence: TGTGCCAGCAGCGCCTACCTAGCAACCGGGGAGCTGTTTTTT. Its protein is CASSAYLATGELFF. The chain has TRBV9 and TRBJ2-2, with TRBD2 as a possible D gene (5 bases). CDR1 and CDR2 from the germline V gene are SGDLS and YYNGEE. The V gene lost 3 bases and the J gene lost 5 bases, with 11 bases spanning the gap. This CDR3 comprises 14 residues. Drawing the rest from reference TRBV9 and TRBJ2-2, the complete variable domain is DSGVTQTPKHLITATGQRVTLRCSPRSGDLSVYWYQQSLDQGLQFLIQYYNGEERAKGNILERFSAQQFPDLHSELNLSSLELGDSALYFCASSAYLATGELFFGEGSRLTVL.

CDR3: CASSTRGDTEAFF. The CDR3 DNA follows: TGTGCCAGTAGTACCAGGGGGGACACTGAAGCTTTCTTT. The chain employs TRBV19 and TRBJ1-1, with 7 bases lining up with TRBD1. The ends lost 4 bases at V and 3 bases at J; junction bases unmatched: 2. This CDR3 is built from 13 residues. Germline V CDR1 and CDR2: LNHDA, SQIVND (reference sequence).

V is TRBV6-1 and J is TRBJ2-3, with TRBD1 identical over 7 bases. There are 16 residues in the CDR3. Germline assignment: CDR1 MNHNS and CDR2 SASEGT. The trim removed 4 bases at V and 0 bases at J, leaving 7 bases unmatched. The DNA for the CDR3 is TGTGCCAGCAGTGGGACCGGGACAGCTAGCACAGATACGCAGTATTTT. Protein: CASSGTGTASTDTQYF.

The J gene is TRBJ1-2, the V gene TRBV7-8; 9 bases match TRBD1. From germline, CDR1 is SGHVS and CDR2 FQNEAQ. The CDR3 loop spans 16 amino acids. J lost 2 bases, V lost 1 base, and 5 bases had no gene match. The chain's CDR3 is CASSLGGTGTNYGYTF. CDR3 DNA sequence: TGTGCCAGCAGCTTAGGAGGGACAGGGACAAACTATGGCTACACCTTC.

The chain uses TRBV5-1 and TRBJ2-3; TRBD2 matches 11 bases. Trimming took 3 bases from V and 2 from J; bases not matched to a gene: 5. Germline CDR1 SGHRS, CDR2 YFSETQ. The CDR3 runs to 16 residues. The DNA for the CDR3 is TGCGCCAGCAGCTCGGGACTAGCGGCTCCCACAGATACGCAGTATTTT. Translating it yields CASSSGLAAPTDTQYF.

This chain joins TRBV29-1 and TRBJ1-2, with 9 bases identical to TRBD1. Germline CDR1 and CDR2: SQVTM and ANQGSEA. With V trimmed by 1 base and J by 8 bases, 5 bases remained unmatched. The CDR3 has 13 residues. CDR3 bases: TGCAGCGTTGAAGGACAGGGGGAGTACGGCTACACCTTC. Amino acids: CSVEGQGEYGYTF.

The rearrangement joins TRBV15 to TRBJ1-5; 8 nucleotides align to TRBD1. V trimming: 4 bases; J trimming: 14 bases; junction bases outside the gene matches: 10. Germline loops: CDR1 LNHNV, CDR2 YYDKDF (reference sequence). The CDR3 covers 13 residues. CDR3 in amino acids: CATSIEPGQEEHF. CDR3 coding DNA: TGTGCCACCAGCATCGAACCGGGACAGGAAGAGCATTTT.

V usage is TRBV28 and J usage is TRBJ1-5, with no clear D. CDR1 and CDR2 (germline): MDHEN, SYDVKM. This CDR3 spans 12 amino acids. V gave up 7 bases and J gave up 4 bases, with 8 bases separating them. CDR3 loop: CASTGENQPQHF. Written as DNA, the CDR3 is TGTGCCAGCACCGGGGAGAATCAGCCCCAGCATTTT.

The rearrangement links TRBV5-6 to TRBJ2-5, with D perhaps TRBD1 (6 bases). V was pared by 3 bases and J by 5 bases, with 17 bases between. Germline V CDR1 and CDR2: SGHDT, YYEEEE. CDR3 length: 15 residues. The CDR3 loop is CASSSRYRVRETQYF. The CDR3 DNA reads TGTGCCAGCAGCTCCCGTTACAGGGTTCGGGAGACCCAGTACTTC.

The rearrangement links TRBV19 to TRBJ1-3; D is possibly TRBD1 (6 bases). CDR3 length: 14 residues. Germline V CDR1 and CDR2: LNHDA, SQIVND (reference sequence). V gave up 5 bases and J gave up 0 bases, with 8 bases separating them. CDR3 DNA: TGTGCCAGTAGTGGGGGCTACTCTGGAAACACCATATATTTT. Residues: CASSGGYSGNTIYF.

This clone was seen only once. The chain couples TRBV6-1 to TRBJ1-4; D may be TRBD1 (6 bases). V lost 2 bases, J lost 6 bases, and 16 bases lay in between. Germline CDR1 reads MNHNS; CDR2 reads SASEGT. The CDR3 is 16 residues long. As DNA, the CDR3 is TGTGCCAGCAGTGAAACCGCGGGGGGGGCGCATGAAAAACTGTTTTTT. It yields the protein CASSETAGGAHEKLFF.

The chain couples TRBV5-1 to TRBJ1-1; a weak D match, TRBD1 (5 bases). Trimming pared 0 bases from V and 2 bases from J, leaving 11 bases between. Germline values: CDR1 SGHRS, CDR2 YFSETQ. This CDR3 region has 15 residues. CDR3 sequence (DNA): TGCGCCAGCAGCTTGGACGGACAAGACAACACTGAAGCTTTCTTT. This translates into CASSLDGQDNTEAFF.

This chain uses TRBV11-3 with TRBJ2-5; perhaps TRBD1 as D (5 bases). Trimming shortened V by 3 bases and J by 4 bases, and 6 bases separated the two germline ends. This CDR3 is built from 12 residues. Germline-derived CDR1 and CDR2 are SGHNT and YENEEA. The CDR3, as DNA: TGTGCCAGCAGCTTGGGGCGAGAGACCCAGTACTTC. Residues: CASSLGRETQYF.

The CDR3 nucleotides are TGTGCCAGCAGTAGAGGGAACCAGCCCCAGCATTTT. As protein: CASSRGNQPQHF. The J gene is TRBJ1-5, the V gene TRBV25-1; D is undetermined. Germline V lookup: CDR1 MGHDK, CDR2 SYGVNS. V was shortened by 5 bases and J by 7 bases, with 9 bases between the two germline ends. CDR3 length: 12 residues.

The rearrangement uses TRBV7-9 and TRBJ2-7; TRBD1 agrees at 9 bases. After removal of 6 bases from V and 5 bases from J, the junction contained 11 bases not matched to a gene. Germline assignment: CDR1 SEHNR and CDR2 FQNEAQ (reference sequence). This CDR3 is built from 15 residues. CDR3 in DNA: TGTGCCAGCAGACCCACCGGGACAGGGTCCCACGAGCAGTACTTC. Protein product: CASRPTGTGSHEQYF.

J is TRBJ1-1 and V is TRBV7-9; TRBD1 aligns across 7 bases. CDR1 and CDR2 from the germline V gene are SEHNR and FQNEAQ (reference sequence). CDR3 length equals 15 residues. With V trimmed by 4 bases and J by 4 bases, 9 bases remained unmatched. CDR3 bases: TGTGCCAGCAGCTCTACGGGGACAGCGCGCACTGAAGCTTTCTTT. Amino acid sequence: CASSSTGTARTEAFF.

The V gene is TRBV6-6, the J gene TRBJ1-1, with D unresolved. Germline loops: CDR1 MNHNY, CDR2 SVGAGI (reference sequence). The CDR3 has 14 amino acids. Trimming pared 0 bases from V and 5 bases from J, leaving 10 bases between. CDR3 region: CASSYSTPATEAFF. DNA of the CDR3: TGTGCCAGCAGTTACTCTACTCCAGCGACTGAAGCTTTCTTT.

This chain joins TRBV27 and TRBJ2-1, with 11 bases aligning to TRBD2. The V gene end was trimmed by 8 bases and the J gene end by 5 bases; junction bases not matched to a gene: 17. This CDR3 region has 18 residues. Germline V lookup: CDR1 MNHEY, CDR2 SMNVEV (reference sequence). DNA for the CDR3: TGTGCCAGCCAAGTAGGACTAGCGGGTTGGGGCCCCCACAATGAGCAGTTCTTC. Its translation: CASQVGLAGWGPHNEQFF.